These 3 T cell receptor beta chains came from one sample sequenced in a study of graft-versus-host responses after intestinal transplantation. Clones were sequenced by immunoSEQ multiplex PCR, and TCRdb holds only the in-frame ones, with some missing. Of some 10,000 clones listed, roughly 96% are singletons. The input for sequencing was bone marrow, taken approximately 530 days after intestinal transplantation. The receptors were sampled from a human patient who received an intestinal transplant, so some T cells may come from the graft donor.

The rearrangement uses TRBV11-2 and TRBJ2-7, with unresolved D. The CDR3 runs to 13 residues. CDR1 SGHAT and CDR2 FQNNGV come from the germline V gene. Trimming removed 1 base at V and 4 bases at J, with 8 bases between. The CDR3 DNA reads as TGTGCCAGCAGCTTAGGGGGTCCGTACGAGCAGTACTTC. This encodes CASSLGGPYEQYF.

This chain connects TRBV4-3 to TRBJ1-2; D ambiguous. The CDR3 consists of 15 residues. Trimming stripped 0 bases from V and 1 base from J, with 9 bases between. The germline V gene has CDR1 LGHNA and CDR2 YSLEER. DNA for the CDR3: TGCGCCAGCAGCCAAGATTACAGACTTAACTATGGCTACACCTTC. It codes for CASSQDYRLNYGYTF.

The chain is built from TRBV2 and TRBJ2-7; possible D gene TRBD1, 5 bases. CDR1 and CDR2 from the germline V gene are SNHLY and FYNNEI. V lost 8 bases, J lost 1 base, and 15 bases lay in between. The length of the CDR3 is 14 residues. CDR3 bases: TGTGCCAGCTCCCCTGGGGCAGGGTCCTACGAGCAGTACTTC. It encodes CASSPGAGSYEQYF.